This record looks at one T cell receptor beta chain sequence and its context. Its antigen is unknown. The PCR contained 60 Vbeta and 13 Jbeta primers. Assay: immunoSEQ multiplex PCR; the TCRdb copy retains only in-frame clones and omits some. The table lists some 130,000 clones, around a tenth of them singletons. The data were obtained in a study of cytomegalovirus exposure and HLA in healthy donors. Study results and limitations: A later analysis associated around 17,000 TCR beta sequences with HLA alleles at a 0.05 false discovery rate.

Regarding donors, all were healthy bone marrow donors. CDR1 is MGHDK, CDR2 SYGVNS, per germline. The V gene lost 5 bases and the J gene lost 0 bases, with 20 bases spanning the gap. This CDR3 has 18 amino acids. The chain joins TRBV25-1 to TRBJ1-3; weak D call: TRBD1 (6 bases). The clonotype was recovered from a man aged 45-65 years in good health and CMV-seronegative. Sequencing used PBMCs. The DNA of the CDR3 is TGTGCCAGCAGTTCCCCGGATCCCGGGACAAACTCTGGAAACACCATATATTTT. It specifies CASSSPDPGTNSGNTIYF. Filled out from reference TRBV25-1 and TRBJ1-3, the complete variable domain reads EADIYQTPRYLVIGTGKKITLECSQTMGHDKMYWYQQDPGMELHLIHYSYGVNSTEKGDLSSESTVSRIRTEHFPLTLESARPSHTSQYLCASSSPDPGTNSGNTIYFGEGSWLTVV.